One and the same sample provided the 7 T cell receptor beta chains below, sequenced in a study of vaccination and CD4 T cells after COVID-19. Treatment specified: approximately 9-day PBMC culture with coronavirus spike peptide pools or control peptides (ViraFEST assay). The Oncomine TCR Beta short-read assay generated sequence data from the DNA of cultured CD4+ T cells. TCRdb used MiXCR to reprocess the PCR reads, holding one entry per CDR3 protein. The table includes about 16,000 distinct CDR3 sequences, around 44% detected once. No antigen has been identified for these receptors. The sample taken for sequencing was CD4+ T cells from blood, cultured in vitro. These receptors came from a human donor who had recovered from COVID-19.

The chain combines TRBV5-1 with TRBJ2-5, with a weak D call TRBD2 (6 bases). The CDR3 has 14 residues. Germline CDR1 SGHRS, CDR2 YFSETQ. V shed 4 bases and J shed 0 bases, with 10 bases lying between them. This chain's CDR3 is CASSVGTHQETQYF. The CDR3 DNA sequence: TGCGCCAGCAGCGTCGGGACTCACCAAGAGACCCAGTACTTC.

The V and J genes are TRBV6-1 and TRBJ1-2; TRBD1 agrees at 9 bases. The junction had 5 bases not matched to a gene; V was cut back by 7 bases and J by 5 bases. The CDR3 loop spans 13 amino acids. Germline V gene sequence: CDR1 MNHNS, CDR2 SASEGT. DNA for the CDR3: TGTGCCAGCACTCCGGACAGGGGTTATGGCTACACCTTC. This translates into CASTPDRGYGYTF.

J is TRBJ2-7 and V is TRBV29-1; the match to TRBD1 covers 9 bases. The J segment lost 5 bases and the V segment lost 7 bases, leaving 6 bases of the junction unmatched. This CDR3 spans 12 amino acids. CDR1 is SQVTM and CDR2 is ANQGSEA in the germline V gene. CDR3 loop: CSGRDRADEQYF. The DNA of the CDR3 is TGCAGCGGAAGGGACAGGGCGGACGAGCAGTACTTC.

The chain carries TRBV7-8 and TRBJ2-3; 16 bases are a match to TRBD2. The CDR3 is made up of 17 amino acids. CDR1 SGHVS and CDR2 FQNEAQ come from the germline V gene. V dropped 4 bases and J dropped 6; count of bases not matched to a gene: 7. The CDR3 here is CASSSSLGLAGGDTQYF. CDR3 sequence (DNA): TGTGCCAGCAGCTCCAGCCTGGGACTAGCGGGAGGGGATACGCAGTATTTT.

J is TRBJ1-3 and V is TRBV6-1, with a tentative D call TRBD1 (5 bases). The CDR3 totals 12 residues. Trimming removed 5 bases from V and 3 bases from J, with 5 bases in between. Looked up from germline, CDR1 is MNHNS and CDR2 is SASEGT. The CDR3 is CASSRGGNTIYF. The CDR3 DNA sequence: TGTGCCAGCAGTAGGGGTGGAAACACCATATATTTT.

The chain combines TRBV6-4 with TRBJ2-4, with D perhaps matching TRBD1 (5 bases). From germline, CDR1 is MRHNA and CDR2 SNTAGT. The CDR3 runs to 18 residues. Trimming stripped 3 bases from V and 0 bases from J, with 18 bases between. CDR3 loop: CASSDVGLTALAKNIQYF. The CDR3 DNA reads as TGTGCCAGCAGTGATGTAGGGTTGACAGCGCTAGCCAAAAACATTCAGTACTTC.

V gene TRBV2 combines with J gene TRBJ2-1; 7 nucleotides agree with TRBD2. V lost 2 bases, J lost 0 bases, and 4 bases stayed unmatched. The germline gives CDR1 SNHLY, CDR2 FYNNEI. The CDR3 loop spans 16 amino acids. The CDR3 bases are TGTGCCAGCAGTGAATGGGGCGGGAGCTCCTACAATGAGCAGTTCTTC. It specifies CASSEWGGSSYNEQFF.